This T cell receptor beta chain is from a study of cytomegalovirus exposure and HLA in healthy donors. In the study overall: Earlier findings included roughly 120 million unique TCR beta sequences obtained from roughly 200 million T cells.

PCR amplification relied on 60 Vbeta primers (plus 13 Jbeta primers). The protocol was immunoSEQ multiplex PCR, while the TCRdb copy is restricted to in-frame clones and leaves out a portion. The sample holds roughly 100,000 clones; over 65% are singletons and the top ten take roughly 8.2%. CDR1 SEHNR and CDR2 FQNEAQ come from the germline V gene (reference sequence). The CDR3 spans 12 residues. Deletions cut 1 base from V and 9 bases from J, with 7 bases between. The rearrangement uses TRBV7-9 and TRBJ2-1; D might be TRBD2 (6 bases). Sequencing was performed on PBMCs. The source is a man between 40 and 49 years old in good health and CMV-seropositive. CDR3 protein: CASSLGRVEQFF. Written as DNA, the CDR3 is TGTGCCAGCAGCTTAGGGAGGGTTGAGCAGTTCTTC.